What follows are 21 T cell receptor beta chains derived from one specimen sequenced in a study of T cell responses to AZD1222 COVID-19 vaccine (dated by TCRdb to the early 2020s). The sample's time point label, in plain terms: about 28 days (+/-7) after the second vaccine dose. Receptor libraries were prepared by the immunoSEQ multiplex PCR assay. Here the immuneACCESS table is served through TCRdb, limited to in-frame sequences with V and J called. Missing clones are a known gap in these copies; in checked studies unresolved V genes cover under half, and the rest lacks a known reason. A total of about 170,000 clones appear in this sample, 87% of them only once. The ten most abundant clones make up less than 1.3% of the sample. The source material was peripheral blood, sampled 28 days after the second AZD1222 dose. The receptors originated from an adult who received the AZD1222 COVID-19 vaccine.

This chain connects TRBV15 to TRBJ1-4, with 7 bases lining up with TRBD1. The CDR3 runs 13 residues. Looked up from germline, CDR1 is LNHNV and CDR2 is YYDKDF (reference sequence). The ends lost 3 bases at V and 7 bases at J; junction bases unmatched: 2. The CDR3 DNA reads TGTGCCACCAGCAGGACAGGGTTTGAAAAACTGTTTTTT. Amino acid sequence: CATSRTGFEKLFF. Filled out from reference TRBV15 and TRBJ1-4, the complete variable domain reads DAMVIQNPRYQVTQFGKPVTLSCSQTLNHNVMYWYQQKSSQAPKLLFHYYDKDFNNEADTPDNFQSRRPNTSFCFLDIRSPGLGDTAMYLCATSRTGFEKLFFGSGTQLSVL.

This chain joins TRBV6-5 and TRBJ1-2, with 8 bases aligning to TRBD1. Germline V gene sequence: CDR1 MNHEY, CDR2 SVGAGI. The V segment lost 6 bases and the J segment 4 bases; nucleotides outside the gene matches: 7. CDR3 length equals 14 residues. CDR3 DNA: TGTGCCAGCAGAAGACAGGGGCAGGGCTATGGCTACACCTTC. Translation gives CASRRQGQGYGYTF.

The J gene is TRBJ1-2, the V gene TRBV20-1; D unresolved. This CDR3 region has 10 residues. Germline V gene sequence: CDR1 DFQATT, CDR2 SNEGSKA (reference sequence). V was pared by 6 bases and J by 7 bases, with 9 bases between. CDR3: CSAPGRGYTF. CDR3 nucleotide sequence: TGCAGTGCCCCTGGACGTGGCTACACCTTC.

The rearrangement uses TRBV10-1 and TRBJ1-4; D is unclear. With 0 bases removed from V and 3 bases from J, the gap between germline ends came to 8 bases. In germline, CDR1 is WNHNN, CDR2 SYGVQD (reference sequence). CDR3 length: 15 amino acids. CDR3 in DNA: TGCGCCAGCAGTGAGTCCTTTACAGCTAATGAAAAACTGTTTTTT. Its translation is CASSESFTANEKLFF.

The rearrangement joins TRBV7-9 to TRBJ2-1; D call uncertain. The CDR3 runs 12 residues. With 4 bases removed from V and 7 bases from J, the gap between germline ends came to 8 bases. In germline, CDR1 is SEHNR, CDR2 FQNEAQ (reference sequence). CDR3 sequence (DNA): TGTGCCAGCAGCTCCGACGATAATGAGCAGTTCTTC. Translating it yields CASSSDDNEQFF.

This chain joins TRBV2 and TRBJ1-1, with 8 bases that match TRBD1. The CDR3 is 14 residues long. With V trimmed by 7 bases and J by 5 bases, 9 bases remained unmatched. CDR1 and CDR2 (germline): SNHLY, FYNNEI. The CDR3 loop reads CASNLGQGRTEAFF. CDR3 in DNA: TGTGCCAGCAACTTAGGACAGGGAAGGACTGAAGCTTTCTTT.

The rearrangement uses TRBV21-1 and TRBJ1-1. TRBV21-1 is classified as a pseudogene. The CDR3 is 13 residues long. CDR3 loop: CASSPMPIELAFF. CDR3 nucleotide sequence: TGTGCCAGCAGCCCCATGCCTATTGAGTTGGCTTTCTTT.

The J gene is TRBJ1-4, the V gene TRBV7-2; D remains ambiguous. The V gene's germline CDR1 is SGHTA and CDR2 FQGNSA. The CDR3 loop spans 15 amino acids. With 1 base removed from V and 5 bases from J, the gap between germline ends came to 11 bases. CDR3 sequence: CASSLVWQSNEKLFF. The CDR3 DNA reads as TGTGCCAGCAGCTTAGTGTGGCAGTCCAATGAAAAACTGTTTTTT.

V usage is TRBV19 and J usage is TRBJ1-3; no clear D gene. Germline CDR1 reads LNHDA; CDR2 reads SQIVND (reference sequence). The CDR3 sequence is 16 residues long. The V and J ends lost 0 bases and 0 bases respectively, with 9 bases between them. In DNA form, the CDR3 reads TGTGCCAGTAGTATAGATAACAGATACTCTGGAAACACCATATATTTT. It yields the protein CASSIDNRYSGNTIYF.

In DNA, the CDR3 is TGTGCCACCAGCAGAGTAGGACGGCTCTCTGGAAACACCATATATTTT. Its protein product is CATSRVGRLSGNTIYF. The chain is built from TRBV15 and TRBJ1-3, with D unclear. CDR1 LNHNV and CDR2 YYDKDF come from the germline V gene (reference sequence). This CDR3 spans 16 amino acids. V was cut by 1 base and J by 0 bases, with 10 bases left in between.

V and J are TRBV2 and TRBJ1-5; TRBD1 might be the D (6 bases). The V end lost 7 bases, the J end lost 6 bases, and 16 bases lay between the germline ends. CDR3 size: 14 residues. Germline lookup yields CDR1 SNHLY and CDR2 FYNNEI. Here the CDR3 reads CASTTQGLSQPQHF. The CDR3 DNA is TGTGCCAGCACTACACAGGGCCTGAGTCAGCCCCAGCATTTT. Drawing the rest from reference TRBV2 and TRBJ1-5, the complete variable domain is EPEVTQTPSHQVTQMGQEVILRCVPISNHLYFYWYRQILGQKVEFLVSFYNNEISEKSEIFDDQFSVERPDGSNFTLKIRSTKLEDSAMYFCASTTQGLSQPQHFGDGTRLSIL.

Only one count was recorded for this clone. This chain joins TRBV12-3 or TRBV12-4 and TRBJ1-2; tentatively, D is TRBD1 (5 bases). V shed 4 bases and J shed 8 bases, with 11 bases lying between them. The CDR3 length is 12 residues. CDR3: CASSSRVGGYTF. The CDR3 DNA is TGTGCCAGCAGTTCCAGGGTTGGCGGCTACACCTTC.

V is TRBV6-5 and J is TRBJ2-7, with D maybe TRBD1 (5 bases). CDR3 length: 14 amino acids. Between the trimmed V and J ends, which lost 5 bases and 6 bases, there was a span of 17 bases. Germline loops: CDR1 MNHEY, CDR2 SVGAGI. The DNA of the CDR3 is TGTGCCAGCAGTCCCGAAGTAAGGGGCGCCGAGCAGTACTTC. Its translation is CASSPEVRGAEQYF.

The rearrangement joins TRBV7-8 to TRBJ2-1; TRBD2 is a possible D gene (7 bases). Looked up from germline, CDR1 is SGHVS and CDR2 is FQNEAQ. The CDR3 is made up of 15 amino acids. V shed 5 bases and J shed 7 bases, with 18 bases lying between them. CDR3 DNA: TGTGCCAGCAGCCCCTGGGGGGGGGCCGATAATGAGCAGTTCTTC. Its translation is CASSPWGGADNEQFF.

This chain connects TRBV6-2 or TRBV6-3 to TRBJ1-1; 7 bases agree with TRBD1. This CDR3 comprises 16 residues. Germline trimming cut 5 bases from V and 4 bases from J; bases unmatched to any gene: 13. Germline values: CDR1 MNHEY, CDR2 SVGEGT. DNA for the CDR3: TGTGCCAGCAGTACCATGAGACAGGGATGGGGCACTGAAGCTTTCTTT. Translation: CASSTMRQGWGTEAFF.

CDR3 DNA: TGTGCCAGCTCACATTATTCAGGGGAGAATCAGCCCCAGCATTTT. Amino acid sequence: CASSHYSGENQPQHF. J is TRBJ1-5 and V is TRBV18; tentatively, D is TRBD1 (6 bases). The germline V gene encodes CDR1 KGHSH and CDR2 LQKENI. This CDR3 spans 15 amino acids. Trimming left V 4 bases short and J 4 bases short, with 14 bases between.

The genes are TRBV2 and TRBJ1-6; 7 nucleotides line up with TRBD1. This CDR3 spans 15 amino acids. The germline V gene encodes CDR1 SNHLY and CDR2 FYNNEI. The J segment lost 13 bases and the V segment lost 4 bases, leaving 13 bases of the junction unmatched. The CDR3 coding sequence is TGTGCCAGCAGTGCTCGCTGGGGGACAGCTCGCCCCCTCCACTTT. It encodes CASSARWGTARPLHF.

V gene TRBV12-3 or TRBV12-4 combines with J gene TRBJ1-4; D is unresolved. Trimming took off 1 base at V and 8 bases at J, with 2 bases between the two ends. The CDR3 loop spans 11 amino acids. CDR3 bases: TGTGCCAGCAGTTTAGGGGAAAAACTGTTTTTT. This sequence encodes CASSLGEKLFF.

This chain uses TRBV27 with TRBJ1-1; 10 positions match TRBD1. The germline gives CDR1 MNHEY, CDR2 SMNVEV (reference sequence). V lost 5 bases to trimming and J lost 6 bases; unmatched junction nucleotides: 9. The CDR3 contains 15 residues. CDR3 in DNA: TGTGCCAGCAGTCCATACGGACAGGGGGGGCCTGAAGCTTTCTTT. This codes for CASSPYGQGGPEAFF.

This chain joins TRBV5-8 and TRBJ1-2; a weak D match, TRBD1 (5 bases). Trimming cost V 2 bases and J 8 bases, with 10 bases left between them. The CDR3 length is 12 residues. Germline-derived CDR1 and CDR2 are SGHTS and YDEGEE. The CDR3 protein is CASSFRARGYTF. The DNA for the CDR3 is TGTGCCAGCAGCTTCAGGGCGCGCGGCTACACCTTC.

The rearrangement joins TRBV7-9 to TRBJ2-3, with TRBD1 identical over 9 bases. Trimming removed 4 bases from V and 5 bases from J; junction bases left unmatched: 13. Germline values: CDR1 SEHNR, CDR2 FQNEAQ (reference sequence). The CDR3 is 17 amino acids. DNA for the CDR3: TGTGCCAGCAGCTCCCGGAAGTTGACAGGGGGAGTAGATACGCAGTATTTT. Translating it yields CASSSRKLTGGVDTQYF. Full variable domain (rest looked up from reference TRBV7-9 and TRBJ2-3): DTGVSQNPRHKITKRGQNVTFRCDPISEHNRLYWYRQTLGQGPEFLTYFQNEAQLEKSRLLSDRFSAERPKGSFSTLEIQRTEQGDSAMYLCASSSRKLTGGVDTQYFGPGTRLTVL.